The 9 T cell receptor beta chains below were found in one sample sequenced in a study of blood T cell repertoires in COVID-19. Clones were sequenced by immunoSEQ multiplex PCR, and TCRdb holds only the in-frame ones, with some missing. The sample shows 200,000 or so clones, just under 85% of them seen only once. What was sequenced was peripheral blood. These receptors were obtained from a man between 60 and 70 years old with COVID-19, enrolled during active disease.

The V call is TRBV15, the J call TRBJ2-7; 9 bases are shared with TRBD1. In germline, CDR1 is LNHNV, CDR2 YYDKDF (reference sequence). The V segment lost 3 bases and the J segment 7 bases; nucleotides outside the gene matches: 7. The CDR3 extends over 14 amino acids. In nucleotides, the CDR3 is TGTGCCACCAGCAGGAGGGGACAGGGTGATGAGCAGTACTTC. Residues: CATSRRGQGDEQYF.

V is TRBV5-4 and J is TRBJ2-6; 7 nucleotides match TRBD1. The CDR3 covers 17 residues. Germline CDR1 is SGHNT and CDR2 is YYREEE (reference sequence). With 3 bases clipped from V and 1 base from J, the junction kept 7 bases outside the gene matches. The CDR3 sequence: CASSSRDSPSGANVLTF. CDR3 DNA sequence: TGTGCCAGCAGCTCCCGGGACAGTCCTTCTGGGGCCAACGTCCTGACTTTC.

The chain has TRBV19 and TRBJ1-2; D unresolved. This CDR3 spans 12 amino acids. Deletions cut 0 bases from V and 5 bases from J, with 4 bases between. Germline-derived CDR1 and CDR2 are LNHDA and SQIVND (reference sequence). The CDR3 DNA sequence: TGTGCCAGTAGTATAGACACATATGGCTACACCTTC. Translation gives CASSIDTYGYTF.

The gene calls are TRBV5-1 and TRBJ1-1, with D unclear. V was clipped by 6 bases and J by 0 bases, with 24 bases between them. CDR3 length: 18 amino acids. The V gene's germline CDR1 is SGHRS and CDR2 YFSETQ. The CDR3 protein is CASTMVLEGDGMNTEAFF. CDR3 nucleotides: TGCGCCAGCACCATGGTACTAGAGGGTGACGGCATGAACACTGAAGCTTTCTTT.

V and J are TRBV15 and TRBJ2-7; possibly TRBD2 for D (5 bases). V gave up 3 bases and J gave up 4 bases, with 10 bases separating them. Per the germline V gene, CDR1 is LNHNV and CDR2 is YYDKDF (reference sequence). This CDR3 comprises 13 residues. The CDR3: CATSRDLEYEQYF. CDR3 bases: TGTGCCACCAGCAGGGACTTGGAGTACGAGCAGTACTTC.

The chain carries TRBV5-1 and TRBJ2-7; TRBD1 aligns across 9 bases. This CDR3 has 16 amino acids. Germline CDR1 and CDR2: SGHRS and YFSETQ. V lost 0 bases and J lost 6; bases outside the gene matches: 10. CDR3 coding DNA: TGCGCCAGCAGCTTGGGAGGGACAGGGAAGCCCTCCGAGCAGTACTTC. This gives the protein CASSLGGTGKPSEQYF.

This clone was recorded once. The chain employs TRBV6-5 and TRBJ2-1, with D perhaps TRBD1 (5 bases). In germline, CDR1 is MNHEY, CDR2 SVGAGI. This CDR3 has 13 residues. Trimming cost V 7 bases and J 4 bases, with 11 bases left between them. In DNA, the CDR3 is TGTGCCAGCAAACAGGACACTTACAATGAGCAGTTCTTC. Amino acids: CASKQDTYNEQFF.

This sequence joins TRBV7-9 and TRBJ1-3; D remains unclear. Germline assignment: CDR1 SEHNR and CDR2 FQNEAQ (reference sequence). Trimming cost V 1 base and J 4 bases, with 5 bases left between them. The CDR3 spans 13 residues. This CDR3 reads CASSLGAGNTIYF. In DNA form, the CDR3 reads TGTGCCAGCAGCTTAGGAGCAGGAAACACCATATATTTT.

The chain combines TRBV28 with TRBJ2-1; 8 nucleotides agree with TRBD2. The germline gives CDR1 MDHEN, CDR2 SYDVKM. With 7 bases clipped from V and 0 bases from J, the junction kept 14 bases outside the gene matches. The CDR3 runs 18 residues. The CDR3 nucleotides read TGTGCCAGCACCATATCGGGCGGGAGGAAGAGCTCCTACAATGAGCAGTTCTTC. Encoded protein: CASTISGGRKSSYNEQFF.